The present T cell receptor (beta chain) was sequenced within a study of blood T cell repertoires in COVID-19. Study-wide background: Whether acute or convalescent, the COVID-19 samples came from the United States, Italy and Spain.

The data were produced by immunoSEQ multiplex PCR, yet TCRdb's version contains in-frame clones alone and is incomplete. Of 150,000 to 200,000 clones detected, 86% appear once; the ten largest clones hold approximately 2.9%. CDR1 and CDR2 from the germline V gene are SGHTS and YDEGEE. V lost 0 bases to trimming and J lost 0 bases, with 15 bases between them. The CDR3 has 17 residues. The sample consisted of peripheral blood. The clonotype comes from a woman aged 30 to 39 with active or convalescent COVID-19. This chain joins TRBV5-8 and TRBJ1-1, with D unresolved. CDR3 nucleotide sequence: TGTGCCAGCAGCTTGGTTGTGGGAGACCTAATGAACACTGAAGCTTTCTTT. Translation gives CASSLVVGDLMNTEAFF.